These 20 T cell receptor beta chains share one sample of origin, sequenced in a study of T cells in Graves' hyperthyroidism and ophthalmopathy. Amplification yielded TCR beta CDR3 regions, with RNA transcripts as the source. TCR CDR3 underwent first-round RT-PCR with the HTBI primer set. In TCRdb, the multiplex PCR reads were re-called with MiXCR into one record per CDR3 protein. The sample includes fewer than 550,000 distinct CDR3 sequences, 24% of them seen just once. Sequencing input: blood. The receptors come from a woman younger than 45 with Graves' ophthalmopathy.

The V gene is TRBV5-1, the J gene TRBJ2-5; no definite D call. The CDR3 has 14 amino acids. Trimming took off 1 base at V and 2 bases at J, with 9 bases between the two ends. Germline assignment: CDR1 SGHRS and CDR2 YFSETQ. The CDR3 nucleotides read TGCGCCAGCAGCTTGTATGGGAATCAAGAGACCCAGTACTTC. Translation gives CASSLYGNQETQYF.

Here the CDR3 reads CASSQAQGDSYEQYF. CDR3 in DNA: TGTGCCAGCAGCCAAGCTCAGGGGGATTCCTACGAGCAGTACTTC. The chain has TRBV3-1 and TRBJ2-7, with 7 positions matching TRBD1. This CDR3 is 15 amino acids long. Germline V CDR1 and CDR2: LGHDT, YNNKEL (reference sequence). The V gene end was trimmed by 1 base and the J gene end by 1 base; junction bases not matched to a gene: 4.

The J gene is TRBJ1-1, the V gene TRBV6-1; the D is unclear. CDR1 MNHNS and CDR2 SASEGT come from the germline V gene. Trimming cost V 6 bases and J 3 bases, with 11 bases left between them. CDR3 length equals 13 residues. CDR3 region: CASRNTVHTEAFF. The CDR3 DNA sequence: TGTGCCAGCAGGAACACCGTACACACTGAAGCTTTCTTT.

The J gene is TRBJ2-5, the V gene TRBV11-2; D is ambiguous. V was cut by 4 bases and J by 2 bases, with 14 bases left in between. Germline V gene lookup returns CDR1 SGHAT and CDR2 FQNNGV. The CDR3 loop spans 15 amino acids. The CDR3 loop reads CASSWAEAGQETQYF. The CDR3 region has the DNA TGTGCCAGCAGCTGGGCAGAAGCTGGACAAGAGACCCAGTACTTC.

The chain uses TRBV7-2 and TRBJ1-2; D remains ambiguous. Germline V gene data show CDR1 as SGHTA and CDR2 as FQGNSA. V lost 1 base and J lost 6, with 12 bases in between. The CDR3 extends over 14 amino acids. This chain's CDR3 is CASSLGLGVDGYTF. CDR3 DNA sequence: TGTGCCAGCAGCTTAGGTTTAGGTGTGGATGGCTACACCTTC.

V gene TRBV6-1 combines with J gene TRBJ1-2; 7 nucleotides line up with TRBD1. J was trimmed by 7 bases and V by 6 bases; bases with no gene match: 11. CDR1 is MNHNS and CDR2 is SASEGT in the germline V gene. The CDR3 spans 14 residues. CDR3 protein: CASSTDRARVGYTF. The CDR3 DNA is TGTGCCAGCAGCACAGACAGGGCCCGGGTTGGCTACACCTTC.

This clonotype has at least ten counts. A read error may be the cause here, since a much bigger clone is one base away. This chain links TRBV12-3 or TRBV12-4 with TRBJ2-5; tentatively, D is TRBD1 (5 bases). There are 15 residues in the CDR3. The ends were cut back, 6 bases at V and 3 bases at J, with 17 bases in the middle. The CDR3 DNA reads as TGTGCCAGCAGAAATATGGAACAGGACAAAGAGACCCAGTACTTC. Translating it yields CASRNMEQDKETQYF.

This clonotype was observed at least ten times. The chain carries TRBV3-1 and TRBJ2-7, with 10 bases matching TRBD1. Germline trimming cut 4 bases from V and 4 bases from J; bases unmatched to any gene: 7. The CDR3 covers 15 residues. The germline V gene has CDR1 LGHDT and CDR2 YNNKEL (reference sequence). The CDR3 nucleotides are TGTGCCAGCAGCCGTCGGACAGGGGGTTGGTACGAGCAGTACTTC. It is translated as CASSRRTGGWYEQYF.

The table lists this clonotype with a few counts. This chain links TRBV28 with TRBJ2-5; no reliable D call. Per germline, CDR1 MDHEN and CDR2 SYDVKM. The CDR3 length is 14 residues. The germline V and J ends were trimmed by 5 bases and 1 base, with 11 bases remaining between them. The CDR3 region has the DNA TGTGCCAGCAGTCCCCCCGCACCCCAAGAGACCCAGTACTTC. It is translated as CASSPPAPQETQYF.

This clonotype came up many times. This rearrangement joins TRBV12-3 or TRBV12-4 to TRBJ2-5, with 7 bases fitting TRBD2. The CDR3 is 16 amino acids. Trimming cost V 7 bases and J 5 bases; bases outside gene matches: 16. The CDR3 reads CASTTLIGGFMETQYF. CDR3 nucleotide sequence: TGTGCCAGCACCACACTAATCGGGGGGTTTATGGAGACCCAGTACTTC.

The table lists this clonotype with many counts. The chain employs TRBV20-1 and TRBJ2-7; D possibly corresponds to TRBD1 (6 bases). Looked up from germline, CDR1 is DFQATT and CDR2 is SNEGSKA (reference sequence). The CDR3 runs to 13 residues. With 2 bases removed from V and 2 bases from J, the gap between germline ends came to 10 bases. As DNA, the CDR3 is TGCAGTGCTAGAAGGGGGATAACCTACGAGCAGTACTTC. It encodes CSARRGITYEQYF.

This clonotype was recorded at least ten times. The gene calls are TRBV11-2 and TRBJ1-1; a possible D gene is TRBD1 (5 bases). With 3 bases removed from V and 4 bases from J, the gap between germline ends came to 12 bases. The CDR3 consists of 14 residues. The germline gives CDR1 SGHAT, CDR2 FQNNGV. The CDR3: CASSFAGRRTEAFF. The CDR3, as DNA: TGTGCCAGCAGCTTTGCAGGGAGGCGCACTGAAGCTTTCTTT.

This chain links TRBV28 with TRBJ2-2; D gene unclear. Trimming shortened V by 7 bases and J by 6 bases, and 12 bases separated the two germline ends. The CDR3 length is 13 residues. Looked up from germline, CDR1 is MDHEN and CDR2 is SYDVKM. The CDR3 is CASTHSGSGELFF. As DNA, the CDR3 is TGTGCCAGCACCCATTCCGGGTCCGGGGAGCTGTTTTTT.

The rearrangement uses TRBV13 and TRBJ2-7; D is ambiguous. Germline-derived CDR1 and CDR2 are PRHDT and FYEKMQ (reference sequence). The CDR3 covers 14 residues. Trimming shortened V by 5 bases and J by 1 base, and 12 bases separated the two germline ends. The CDR3 is CASSPTDGSYEQYF. The CDR3 DNA reads as TGTGCCAGCAGCCCTACGGACGGTTCCTACGAGCAGTACTTC.

This clonotype showed up many times. This chain links TRBV7-6 with TRBJ2-7; D is perhaps TRBD1 (6 bases). In germline, CDR1 is SGHVS, CDR2 FNYEAQ. CDR3 size: 13 residues. V was shortened by 0 bases and J by 5 bases, with 8 bases between the two germline ends. The CDR3 nucleotides are TGTGCCAGCAGCTTAGCGAACAGGGACGAGCAGTACTTC. It codes for CASSLANRDEQYF.

This clonotype was counted only a few times. This chain connects TRBV27 to TRBJ1-2; TRBD1 matches 7 bases. The V gene's germline CDR1 is MNHEY and CDR2 SMNVEV (reference sequence). The CDR3 runs 13 residues. The ends lost 6 bases at V and 4 bases at J; junction bases unmatched: 5. In DNA form, the CDR3 reads TGTGCCAGCAGGCAGGGGGGGGCCTATGGCTACACCTTC. Protein product: CASRQGGAYGYTF.

As to this clonotype: A read error may be the cause here, since a much bigger clone is one base away. This chain connects TRBV7-3 to TRBJ2-2; weak D call: TRBD2 (5 bases). The germline V gene encodes CDR1 SGHTA and CDR2 FQGTGA. There are 12 residues in the CDR3. The CDR3 loop is CASSLLDGELCF. The CDR3 nucleotides are TGTGCCAGCAGCTTACTTGACGGGGAGCTGTGTTTT.

This chain links TRBV5-1 with TRBJ2-7; the D is unclear. The V gene lost 1 base and the J gene lost 2 bases, with 13 bases spanning the gap. The CDR3 has 15 residues. CDR1 and CDR2 (germline): SGHRS, YFSETQ. The DNA for the CDR3 is TGCGCCAGCAGCTTGTTTAGAATCCCAGCCTACGAGCAGTACTTC. Translating gives CASSLFRIPAYEQYF. Filled out from reference TRBV5-1 and TRBJ2-7, the complete variable domain reads KAGVTQTPRYLIKTRGQQVTLSCSPISGHRSVSWYQQTPGQGLQFLFEYFSETQRNKGNFPGRFSGRQFSNSRSEMNVSTLELGDSALYLCASSLFRIPAYEQYFGPGTRLTVT.

This clonotype was detected ten times or more. The V gene is TRBV5-1, the J gene TRBJ1-1, with 11 positions matching TRBD1. V trimming: 7 bases; J trimming: 1 base; junction bases outside the gene matches: 6. Germline assignment: CDR1 SGHRS and CDR2 YFSETQ. The CDR3 covers 15 residues. The CDR3: CASAGQGGSNTEAFF. Written as DNA, the CDR3 is TGCGCCAGCGCGGGACAGGGGGGGTCGAACACTGAAGCTTTCTTT.

The V call is TRBV20-1, the J call TRBJ1-5; D gene uncertain. CDR3 length: 15 residues. V shed 2 bases and J shed 0 bases, with 11 bases lying between them. Germline CDR1 reads DFQATT; CDR2 reads SNEGSKA (reference sequence). The CDR3 sequence: CSARPDQYSNQPQHF. DNA for the CDR3: TGCAGTGCTAGACCGGACCAATATAGCAATCAGCCCCAGCATTTT.